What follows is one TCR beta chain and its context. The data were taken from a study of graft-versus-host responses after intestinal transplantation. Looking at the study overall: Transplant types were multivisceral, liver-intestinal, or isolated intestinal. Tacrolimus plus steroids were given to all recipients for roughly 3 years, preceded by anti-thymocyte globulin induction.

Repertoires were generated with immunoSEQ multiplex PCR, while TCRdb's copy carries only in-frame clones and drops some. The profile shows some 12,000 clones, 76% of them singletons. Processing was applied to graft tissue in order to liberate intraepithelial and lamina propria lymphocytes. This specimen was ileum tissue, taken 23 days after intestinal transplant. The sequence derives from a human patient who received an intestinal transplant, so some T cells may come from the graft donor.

In DNA, the CDR3 is TGTGCCAGCAGCCAAGAGGGGACCCAGTACTTC. This codes for CASSQEGTQYF. The chain carries TRBV4-2 and TRBJ2-5; D is unresolved. Germline V gene data show CDR1 as LGHNA and CDR2 as YNFKEQ. This CDR3 has 11 amino acids. The V gene lost 0 bases and the J gene lost 7 bases, with 3 bases spanning the gap.